This T cell receptor beta chain is from a study of siplizumab effects on memory and regulatory T cells. Repertoires were generated with immunoSEQ multiplex PCR, while TCRdb's copy carries only in-frame clones and drops some. The sample has about 91,000 clones; around 97% are singletons. Trimming at V came to 5 bases and at J to 7 bases, leaving 5 bases not matched to a gene. The germline gives CDR1 SGHTA, CDR2 FQGNSA. The CDR3 is made up of 13 amino acids. A single count supports this clone. This clonotype was obtained from a human donor in good health. Sequenced input: naive CD4+ T cells sorted from blood. The chain links TRBV7-2 to TRBJ2-1; TRBD1 matches at 7 bases. The CDR3 reads CASSAGTANEQFF. For the CDR3, the DNA is TGTGCCAGCAGCGCCGGGACAGCAAATGAGCAGTTCTTC.